The clone carrying this TCR beta chain has just one count. The antigen remains undetermined. This entry is derived from a study of vaccination and CD4 T cells after COVID-19. Treatment noted: roughly nine-day PBMC culture with coronavirus spike peptide pools or control peptides (ViraFEST assay). Cultured CD4+ T cell DNA was sequenced using the Oncomine TCR Beta short-read assay. In TCRdb, the PCR reads were re-called with MiXCR into one record per CDR3 protein. This sample has fewer than 30,000 distinct CDR3 sequences, with 50% found just once. CDR1 and CDR2 (germline): MGHDK, SYGVNS. The CDR3 length is 11 residues. V was cut by 4 bases and J by 5 bases, with 5 bases left in between.

The chain joins TRBV25-1 to TRBJ1-1, with no clear D. The material sequenced was CD4+ T cells from blood, cultured in vitro, taken before SARS-CoV-2 vaccination. The receptor comes from a human donor who received a COVID-19 vaccine. CDR3 amino acids: CASSARTEAFF. Written as DNA, the CDR3 is TGTGCCAGCAGTGCGCGTACTGAAGCTTTCTTT.